Shown below are 28 T cell receptor beta chains from a single sample sequenced in a study of T cell clonality in common variable immunodeficiency. General study points: Fewer deletions and N-nucleotide insertions were reportedly seen in common variable immunodeficiency TCR beta sequences.

No antigen is known for these receptors. TCRdb keeps only in-frame clones here, not all; method: immunoSEQ multiplex PCR. This table holds over 15,000 clones. The specimen was peripheral blood mononuclear cells. The receptor source for this set is a human donor with common variable immunodeficiency.

Notes on this clone: The read ends 3 residues early relative to the CDR3; the germline J gene fills the gap. The genes are TRBV20-1 and TRBJ2-3; weak D call: TRBD2 (6 bases). The germline gives CDR1 DFQATT, CDR2 SNEGSKA (reference sequence). This CDR3 comprises 17 residues. Deletions cut 5 bases from V and 0 bases from J, with 21 bases between. CDR3 DNA, as far as it was read: TGCAGTGCTGAAGGACAAGGACTAACCCCTAGCACAGATACG. It specifies CSAEGQGLTPSTDT. The CDR3, in full, reads CSAEGQGLTPSTDTQYF.

On this clone itself: The read finishes 3 residues shy of the CDR3 end, and the germline J gene is used to complete it. The chain combines TRBV7-6 with TRBJ1-5; D is perhaps TRBD1 (5 bases). The CDR3 sequence is 15 residues long. The ends were cut back, 1 base at V and 3 bases at J, with 10 bases in the middle. From germline, CDR1 is SGHVS and CDR2 FNYEAQ. The CDR3 protein is CASSLVQGYNQPQHF. The DNA read from the CDR3 is TGTGCCAGCAGCTTAGTCCAGGGCTACAATCAGCCC.

As concerns this clone: The DNA ends 3 residues before the CDR3 does, and the rest of the CDR3 is filled in from the germline J gene. This rearrangement joins TRBV20-1 to TRBJ2-5, with a possible D match to TRBD1 (7 bases). Trimming stripped 0 bases from V and 4 bases from J, with 12 bases between. Germline assignment: CDR1 DFQATT and CDR2 SNEGSKA (reference sequence). The CDR3 is 14 amino acids. CDR3 DNA, as far as it was read: TGCAGTGCTAGAGATAGGAGGGGGCGAGAGACC. Translated, it gives CSARDRRGRET. The full CDR3 sequence reads CSARDRRGRETQYF.

Its frequency marks this clone as medium-sized (0.01 to 0.1%). The read ends 3 residues before the CDR3 terminus; that terminus is restored from the germline J gene. The chain has TRBV6-1 and TRBJ2-4; D possibly matches TRBD1 or TRBD2 (6 bases each). The CDR3 length is 14 residues. CDR1 and CDR2 (germline): MNHNS, SASEGT. The V end was cut by 1 base, the J end by 8 bases, with 12 bases between. The part of the CDR3 DNA that was read is TGTGCCAGCAGTGAAGTAGGAGGGGGTGACATT. Translation: CASSEVGGGDI. The entire CDR3 sequence reads CASSEVGGGDIQYF.

On this clone itself: Coverage ceases 3 residues before the CDR3 finishes, and the germline J gene fills in the end. V and J are TRBV6-1 and TRBJ1-2, with D perhaps TRBD1 (6 bases). Germline V gene lookup returns CDR1 MNHNS and CDR2 SASEGT. The CDR3 is 15 residues long. Between the trimmed V and J ends, which lost 2 bases and 4 bases, there was a span of 14 bases. CDR3 amino acids: CASSERGSIGYGYTF. The CDR3 DNA, read in part, is TGTGCCAGCAGTGAAAGGGGGTCCATTGGCTATGGC.

About this clone itself: The CDR3 end is not reached by the read, which stops 3 residues before it; the germline J gene fills it in. The chain carries TRBV5-1 and TRBJ2-1; 8 nucleotides match TRBD2. The CDR3 extends over 17 amino acids. The germline V gene encodes CDR1 SGHRS and CDR2 YFSETQ. The V segment lost 1 base and the J segment 1 base; nucleotides outside the gene matches: 7. The CDR3 loop reads CASSLTSGGGSYNEQFF. Partial CDR3 DNA: TGCGCCAGCAGCTTGACAAGCGGGGGAGGGTCCTACAATGAG.

About this clone itself: The read ends 3 residues shy of where the CDR3 ends; the end is completed using the germline J gene. The chain links TRBV2 to TRBJ2-1, with 9 bases lining up with TRBD1. Germline trimming cut 8 bases from V and 2 bases from J; bases unmatched to any gene: 4. The germline V gene has CDR1 SNHLY and CDR2 FYNNEI. This CDR3 is 14 amino acids long. The CDR3 bases that were read are TGTGCCAGCCTCCGGGACAGGGCCTACAATGAG. Translated, it gives CASLRDRAYNE. The CDR3, in full, reads CASLRDRAYNEQFF.

To note about this clone: With the read ending 3 residues before the CDR3 end, the germline J gene is used to fill in that end. V gene TRBV7-2 combines with J gene TRBJ2-5; D uncertain. The length of the CDR3 is 13 residues. The germline CDR1 and CDR2 sequences are SGHTA and FQGNSA. V shed 5 bases and J shed 0 bases, with 7 bases lying between them. CDR3 loop: CASSLSYQETQYF. CDR3 bases read: TGTGCCAGCAGCCTCTCGTACCAAGAGACC.

About this clone: From the germline J gene comes the end of the CDR3, since the read stops 3 residues before it. The J gene is TRBJ2-5, the V gene TRBV7-9; no clear D gene. The V end lost 1 base, the J end lost 2 bases, and 11 bases lay between the germline ends. Germline CDR1 reads SEHNR; CDR2 reads FQNEAQ (reference sequence). The CDR3 runs to 15 residues. CDR3 region: CASSLGGSIQETQYF. The sequenced part of the CDR3 DNA is TGTGCCAGCAGCTTAGGTGGTAGCATACAAGAGACC.

In regard to this clone: The read finishes 3 residues shy of the CDR3 end, and the germline J gene is used to complete it. This sequence joins TRBV2 and TRBJ1-1, with D perhaps TRBD1 (6 bases). Germline CDR1 and CDR2: SNHLY and FYNNEI. The ends were cut back, 6 bases at V and 2 bases at J, with 10 bases in the middle. The CDR3 has 13 amino acids. The CDR3 spells CASRVTGNTEAFF. CDR3 DNA, as far as it was read: TGTGCCAGCAGGGTGACAGGTAACACTGAA.

With regard to this clone: The read terminates 3 residues ahead of where the CDR3 ends, so the germline J gene completes it. The genes are TRBV20-1 and TRBJ2-1, with 12 nucleotides matching TRBD2. Germline trimming cut 4 bases from V and 8 bases from J; bases unmatched to any gene: 9. The CDR3 is 15 amino acids. The germline V gene encodes CDR1 DFQATT and CDR2 SNEGSKA (reference sequence). CDR3 DNA, as far as it was read: TGCAGTGCTATTAAGCCTAGCGGGGGGGCTGATGAG. It codes for CSAIKPSGGADE. The whole CDR3 protein reads CSAIKPSGGADEQFF.

Concerning this clone itself: The CDR3 goes on 3 residues after the read ends, and that part is filled in from the germline J gene. V gene TRBV20-1 combines with J gene TRBJ2-3, with D hard to call. The V gene lost 4 bases and the J gene lost 6 bases, with 8 bases spanning the gap. Germline CDR1 and CDR2: DFQATT and SNEGSKA (reference sequence). CDR3 size: 11 residues. The CDR3 loop is CSATRRDTQYF. The DNA read from the CDR3 is TGCAGTGCTACTCGTCGGGATACG.

Worth noting for this clone: Read data end 3 residues before the CDR3 end; the end is taken from the germline J gene. V usage is TRBV7-3 and J usage is TRBJ1-2; 8 bases fit TRBD1. The V gene end was trimmed by 2 bases and the J gene end by 3 bases; junction bases not matched to a gene: 14. The CDR3 consists of 18 residues. The V gene's germline CDR1 is SGHTA and CDR2 FQGTGA. The sequenced part of the CDR3 DNA is TGTGCCAGCAGCTTACTACCCCTGGCGCCGGGACAGGACTATGGC. Protein: CASSLLPLAPGQDYG. The whole CDR3 region reads CASSLLPLAPGQDYGYTF. Together with reference TRBV7-3 and TRBJ1-2, the CDR3 gives the full variable domain: GAGVSQTPSNKVTEKGKYVELRCDPISGHTALYWYRQSLGQGPEFLIYFQGTGAADDSGLPNDRFFAVRPEGSVSTLKIQRTERGDSAVYLCASSLLPLAPGQDYGYTFGSGTRLTVV.

Note on this clone: The read falls 3 residues short of the CDR3 end, and the missing part is taken from the germline J gene. The chain joins TRBV20-1 to TRBJ2-6; TRBD1 aligns across 7 bases. Looked up from germline, CDR1 is DFQATT and CDR2 is SNEGSKA (reference sequence). After removal of 2 bases from V and 1 base from J, the junction contained 2 bases not matched to a gene. The CDR3 length is 15 residues. This chain's CDR3 is CSARRQGSGANVLTF. The part of the CDR3 DNA that was read is TGCAGTGCTAGACGACAGGGTTCTGGGGCCAACGTC.

Concerning this clone itself: Read coverage stops 3 residues before the CDR3 terminus; the germline J gene supplies the remainder. The chain uses TRBV29-1 and TRBJ2-5; D not resolved. The V end was cut by 1 base, the J end by 5 bases, with 8 bases between. The germline V gene encodes CDR1 SQVTM and CDR2 ANQGSEA. The length of the CDR3 is 12 residues. CDR3 sequence reads: CSVEVAGETQYF. The sequenced CDR3 bases are TGCAGCGTTGAAGTTGCCGGGGAGACC.

In the case of this clone: The read comes to an end 3 residues before the CDR3 does, leaving the germline J gene to fill in the end. The chain links TRBV19 to TRBJ1-3; D not certain. There are 14 residues in the CDR3. The germline V gene has CDR1 LNHDA and CDR2 SQIVND (reference sequence). With 3 bases removed from V and 2 bases from J, the gap between germline ends came to 8 bases. The CDR3 loop reads CASSIGVPGNTIYF. The covered CDR3 bases are TGTGCCAGTAGTATCGGGGTCCCTGGAAACACC. The full variable domain, rest sourced from reference TRBV19 and TRBJ1-3, is DGGITQSPKYLFRKEGQNVTLSCEQNLNHDAMYWYRQDPGQGLRLIYYSQIVNDFQKGDIAEGYSVSREKKESFPLTVTSAQKNPTAFYLCASSIGVPGNTIYFGEGSWLTVV.

A word on this clone: The read terminates 3 residues ahead of where the CDR3 ends, so the germline J gene completes it. The V and J genes are TRBV7-9 and TRBJ2-7; D perhaps matches TRBD2 (6 bases). This CDR3 is 14 amino acids long. The V and J ends lost 3 bases and 3 bases respectively, with 12 bases between them. In germline, CDR1 is SEHNR, CDR2 FQNEAQ (reference sequence). CDR3 bases read: TGTGCCAGCAGCTTTCGGGGACTCAACTACGAG. It is translated as CASSFRGLNYE. The entire CDR3 sequence reads CASSFRGLNYEQYF. Combining the CDR3 with reference TRBV7-9 and TRBJ2-7 gives the whole variable domain DTGVSQNPRHKITKRGQNVTFRCDPISEHNRLYWYRQTLGQGPEFLTYFQNEAQLEKSRLLSDRFSAERPKGSFSTLEIQRTEQGDSAMYLCASSFRGLNYEQYFGPGTRLTVT.

To note about this clone: The CDR3 goes on 3 residues after the read ends, and that part is filled in from the germline J gene. This chain links TRBV2 with TRBJ1-6, with D possibly being TRBD1 (6 bases). CDR1 is SNHLY and CDR2 is FYNNEI in the germline V gene. Trimming took off 2 bases at V and 9 bases at J, with 17 bases between the two ends. This CDR3 spans 16 amino acids. The CDR3 region is CASSEPPTGLGSPLHF. The part of the CDR3 DNA that was read is TGTGCCAGCAGTGAACCACCCACAGGGTTGGGTTCACCC.

About this clone itself: The read ends 3 residues early relative to the CDR3; the germline J gene fills the gap. The V and J genes are TRBV20-1 and TRBJ2-5, with 9 bases fitting TRBD2. The germline V gene encodes CDR1 DFQATT and CDR2 SNEGSKA (reference sequence). Trimming at V came to 4 bases and at J to 5 bases, leaving 5 bases not matched to a gene. CDR3 length: 13 amino acids. The CDR3 sequence: CSATSGGSETQYF. The DNA read from the CDR3 is TGCAGTGCTACAAGCGGGGGGAGCGAGACC.

Comments on this clone: The read is 3 residues too short to cover the CDR3 end, so that end is filled in from the germline J gene. The V and J genes are TRBV18 and TRBJ2-2, with D perhaps matching TRBD2 (7 bases). Trimming left V 6 bases short and J 2 bases short, with 10 bases between. The length of the CDR3 is 14 residues. The V gene's germline CDR1 is KGHSH and CDR2 LQKENI. Incomplete CDR3 DNA: TGTGCCAGCTCCGGGGGGCTTAACACCGGGGAG. As protein: CASSGGLNTGE. The whole CDR3 protein reads CASSGGLNTGELFF.

In regard to this clone: The CDR3 is cut off 3 residues early in the read; its end comes from the germline J gene. The chain recombines TRBV5-1 with TRBJ2-6; 7 nucleotides align to TRBD1. V lost 5 bases, J lost 0 bases, and 2 bases stayed unmatched. Germline CDR1 is SGHRS and CDR2 is YFSETQ. The CDR3 contains 15 residues. CDR3 bases read: TGCGCCAGCAGACGGGACAGCTCTGGGGCCAACGTC. It codes for CASRRDSSGANV. In full, the CDR3 is CASRRDSSGANVLTF.

Turning to this clone: The CDR3 end falls 3 residues outside the read, so it is completed with the germline J gene. The J gene is TRBJ2-3, the V gene TRBV18; a weak D match, TRBD2 (5 bases). Germline-derived CDR1 and CDR2 are KGHSH and LQKENI. The CDR3 covers 15 residues. Trimming cost V 4 bases and J 0 bases, with 11 bases left between them. Incomplete CDR3 DNA: TGTGCCAGCTCACGAATGGACTCTAGCACAGATACG. It translates to CASSRMDSSTDT. The CDR3 in full is CASSRMDSSTDTQYF.

About this clone itself: The read gets to within 3 residues of the CDR3 end, and the germline J gene fills in the rest. This chain joins TRBV19 and TRBJ2-3, with D possibly TRBD2 on 6 matching bases. The CDR3 spans 15 residues. Germline V gene data show CDR1 as LNHDA and CDR2 as SQIVND (reference sequence). Between the trimmed V and J ends, which lost 3 bases and 4 bases, there was a span of 14 bases. CDR3 bases read: TGTGCCAGTAGTATTCTGACTAGTAGACCAGATACG. It encodes CASSILTSRPDT. The whole CDR3 sequence is CASSILTSRPDTQYF. The full variable domain, completed using reference TRBV19 and TRBJ2-3, is DGGITQSPKYLFRKEGQNVTLSCEQNLNHDAMYWYRQDPGQGLRLIYYSQIVNDFQKGDIAEGYSVSREKKESFPLTVTSAQKNPTAFYLCASSILTSRPDTQYFGPGTRLTVL.

With respect to this clone: Read coverage stops 3 residues before the CDR3 terminus; the germline J gene supplies the remainder. The V gene is TRBV11-2, the J gene TRBJ2-1, with a weak D call TRBD1 (6 bases). The germline V gene encodes CDR1 SGHAT and CDR2 FQNNGV. Trimming left V 8 bases short and J 0 bases short, with 11 bases between. The CDR3 covers 14 residues. The CDR3 region is CASLRGSSYNEQFF. Partial CDR3 DNA: TGTGCCAGCTTGAGGGGGAGCTCCTACAATGAG.

Worth noting for this clone: The sequenced fragment ends 3 residues before the CDR3 boundary, so the rest is inferred from the germline J gene. The rearrangement links TRBV5-4 to TRBJ2-3; D is possibly TRBD2 (6 bases). The CDR3 covers 15 residues. V lost 3 bases and J 3 bases, leaving 14 bases between the germline ends. Germline values: CDR1 SGHNT, CDR2 YYREEE (reference sequence). The part of the CDR3 DNA that was read is TGTGCCAGCAGCTGGGACTCGTTGGGGACAGATACG. This sequence encodes CASSWDSLGTDT. The CDR3, in full, reads CASSWDSLGTDTQYF.

Concerning this clone itself: The read ends 3 residues shy of where the CDR3 ends; the end is completed using the germline J gene. The chain links TRBV13 to TRBJ2-1; 8 nucleotides line up with TRBD1. Germline V gene sequence: CDR1 PRHDT, CDR2 FYEKMQ (reference sequence). The trim removed 4 bases at V and 0 bases at J, leaving 5 bases unmatched. This CDR3 has 16 amino acids. CDR3: CASSSRTGSSYNEQFF. The covered CDR3 bases are TGTGCCAGCAGCTCACGGACAGGGAGCTCCTACAATGAG.

Note on this clone: From the germline J gene comes the end of the CDR3, since the read stops 3 residues before it. The J gene is TRBJ1-3, the V gene TRBV20-1; D is possibly TRBD1 (6 bases). V lost 3 bases, J lost 0 bases, and 12 bases lay in between. Germline lookup yields CDR1 DFQATT and CDR2 SNEGSKA (reference sequence). The CDR3 length is 15 residues. CDR3 DNA (partial): TGCAGTGCTAGGTCAACAGGGTACTCTGGAAACACC. Protein product: CSARSTGYSGNT. The full CDR3 reads CSARSTGYSGNTIYF.

Worth noting for this clone: The CDR3 end is not reached by the read, which stops 3 residues before it; the germline J gene fills it in. V gene TRBV10-3 combines with J gene TRBJ2-1; 10 nucleotides line up with TRBD2. Germline CDR1 is ENHRY and CDR2 is SYGVKD. The V and J ends lost 11 bases and 8 bases, in that order; junction bases with no gene match: 6. The CDR3 is 12 amino acids. The DNA read from the CDR3 is TGTGCCTCGAGGACTAGCGGCGATGAG. Translation gives CASRTSGDE. The entire CDR3 is CASRTSGDEQFF.